The 18 T cell receptor beta chains presented below share a single source sample, sequenced in a study of regulatory T cells. Primers: 52 TRBV forward and 13 TRBJ reverse. The protocol was immunoSEQ multiplex PCR, while the TCRdb copy is restricted to in-frame clones and leaves out a portion. The table lists 4,500 to 7,000 clones, approximately 84% of them singletons. The sequenced sample was CD8+ T cells sorted from blood. The receptors originated from a child aged 5 to 17 with CD3G deficiency.

This chain joins TRBV7-9 and TRBJ2-3; D is unresolved. The germline V and J ends were trimmed by 2 bases and 1 base, with 10 bases remaining between them. Germline lookup yields CDR1 SEHNR and CDR2 FQNEAQ (reference sequence). This CDR3 is built from 15 residues. In DNA form, the CDR3 reads TGTGCCAGCAGCTTAACCACCTACGGCACAGATACGCAGTATTTT. This codes for CASSLTTYGTDTQYF.

This chain connects TRBV19 to TRBJ1-1, with D perhaps matching TRBD1 (5 bases). There are 13 residues in the CDR3. The germline V and J ends were trimmed by 5 bases and 5 bases, with 12 bases remaining between them. Per the germline V gene, CDR1 is LNHDA and CDR2 is SQIVND (reference sequence). The CDR3 coding sequence is TGTGCCAGTAGTTACTCAGGGTCGACTGAAGCTTTCTTT. Residues: CASSYSGSTEAFF.

This clone was seen once. The J gene is TRBJ1-5, the V gene TRBV23-1; tentatively, D is TRBD1 (6 bases). TRBV23-1 has ORF status, its function being uncertain. Trimming removed 3 bases at V and 2 bases at J, with 14 bases between. The CDR3 has 16 amino acids. The CDR3 DNA sequence: TGCGCCAGCAGTCAGGAGGGGGAGAAGGGCAATCAGCCCCAGCATTTT. Its translation is CASSQEGEKGNQPQHF.

The chain uses TRBV11-2 and TRBJ2-3; D unclear. This CDR3 has 13 amino acids. CDR1 SGHAT and CDR2 FQNNGV come from the germline V gene. With 5 bases removed from V and 4 bases from J, the gap between germline ends came to 10 bases. CDR3 loop: CASSAYTADTQYF. The CDR3 DNA sequence: TGTGCCAGCAGCGCCTATACAGCAGATACGCAGTATTTT.

The chain couples TRBV20-1 to TRBJ2-7; the match to TRBD2 covers 9 bases. This CDR3 region has 11 residues. CDR1 and CDR2 from the germline V gene are DFQATT and SNEGSKA (reference sequence). V gave up 7 bases and J gave up 5 bases; unmatched junction bases: 3. The CDR3 region is CSVAGDHEQYF. DNA for the CDR3: TGCAGTGTAGCGGGAGACCACGAGCAGTACTTC.

The rearrangement links TRBV7-2 to TRBJ2-3; 11 positions match TRBD2. The CDR3 contains 15 residues. The germline V gene has CDR1 SGHTA and CDR2 FQGNSA. V was pared by 4 bases and J by 5 bases, with 5 bases of the junction left unmatched. CDR3 amino acids: CASSSTSGSGDTQYF. CDR3 nucleotides: TGTGCCAGCAGCTCCACTAGCGGGAGTGGAGATACGCAGTATTTT.

This chain connects TRBV28 to TRBJ2-7; D is ambiguous. The length of the CDR3 is 13 residues. V gave up 4 bases and J gave up 2 bases, with 9 bases separating them. Per germline, CDR1 MDHEN and CDR2 SYDVKM. CDR3 in amino acids: CASSSRLTYEQYF. For the CDR3, the DNA is TGTGCCAGCAGTTCCCGGCTCACCTACGAGCAGTACTTC.

The chain combines TRBV7-6 with TRBJ2-5; D might be TRBD2 (7 bases). In germline, CDR1 is SGHVS, CDR2 FNYEAQ. This CDR3 region has 15 residues. With 4 bases removed from V and 3 bases from J, the gap between germline ends came to 15 bases. As DNA, the CDR3 is TGTGCCAGCAGCTCCCCGGGGAGGGGGGAAGAGACCCAGTACTTC. It is translated as CASSSPGRGEETQYF.

This clone came up once. The rearrangement joins TRBV28 to TRBJ2-7; 10 bases line up with TRBD1. The V and J ends lost 5 bases and 7 bases, in that order; junction bases with no gene match: 11. CDR1 and CDR2 (germline): MDHEN, SYDVKM. This CDR3 comprises 15 residues. As DNA, the CDR3 is TGTGCCAGCAGTGGGACAGGGGCACAGCCGGGGGAGCAGTACTTC. The encoded protein is CASSGTGAQPGEQYF.

This clone was detected only once. This sequence joins TRBV6-1 and TRBJ2-7, with TRBD1 identical over 7 bases. The ends lost 5 bases at V and 7 bases at J; junction bases unmatched: 8. This CDR3 region has 13 residues. From germline, CDR1 is MNHNS and CDR2 SASEGT. The CDR3 coding sequence is TGTGCCAGCAGTCCTACAGGGGTACAAGAGCAGTACTTC. This translates into CASSPTGVQEQYF.

The chain joins TRBV6-1 to TRBJ1-1; D ambiguous. The CDR3 contains 12 residues. V was shortened by 6 bases and J by 1 base, with 6 bases between the two germline ends. Germline CDR1 and CDR2: MNHNS and SASEGT. The CDR3 DNA reads as TGTGCCAGCAGGAGAGAGAACACTGAAGCTTTCTTT. Protein sequence: CASRRENTEAFF.

This sequence joins TRBV6-6 and TRBJ1-1; tentative D call: TRBD1 (5 bases). Trimming shortened V by 2 bases and J by 5 bases, and 9 bases separated the two germline ends. The length of the CDR3 is 13 residues. The germline V gene has CDR1 MNHNY and CDR2 SVGAGI (reference sequence). The CDR3: CASSYDSYTEAFF. The CDR3 DNA reads as TGTGCCAGCAGTTACGACAGCTATACTGAAGCTTTCTTT.

The rearrangement uses TRBV19 and TRBJ2-1; weak D call: TRBD2 (5 bases). V shed 5 bases and J shed 3 bases, with 11 bases lying between them. Germline values: CDR1 LNHDA, CDR2 SQIVND (reference sequence). The CDR3 runs 14 residues. The CDR3 nucleotides are TGTGCCAGTAGTGTCAGCGGAAACTACAATGAGCAGTTCTTC. Its protein product is CASSVSGNYNEQFF.

V usage is TRBV5-1 and J usage is TRBJ2-1, with 7 nucleotides matching TRBD2. V shed 4 bases and J 3 bases; nucleotides not matched to a gene: 4. CDR3 length: 14 residues. In germline, CDR1 is SGHRS, CDR2 YFSETQ. This CDR3 reads CASSPAGNYNEQFF. The CDR3 DNA is TGCGCCAGCAGCCCAGCGGGGAACTACAATGAGCAGTTCTTC.

The chain carries TRBV6-1 and TRBJ1-5; no definite D call. Germline V gene lookup returns CDR1 MNHNS and CDR2 SASEGT. Trimming took 0 bases from V and 10 from J, leaving 13 bases between them. The CDR3 runs to 14 residues. CDR3 sequence reads: CASSEAFLGSPQHF. DNA of the CDR3: TGTGCCAGCAGTGAAGCTTTTCTGGGTTCTCCCCAGCATTTT.

This clone was detected a few times. This rearrangement joins TRBV28 to TRBJ2-1, with 14 bases aligning to TRBD2. Losses at the gene ends were 4 bases for V and 10 bases for J; bases not matched to a gene: 15. The germline V gene encodes CDR1 MDHEN and CDR2 SYDVKM. The CDR3 is 18 residues long. The CDR3 DNA reads TGTGCCAGCAGTTGGGGACTAGCGGGAGTTAGGGGCTATAAAGAGCAGTTCTTC. Its protein product is CASSWGLAGVRGYKEQFF.

CDR3: CASSLLPFGGYEQYF. The CDR3 coding sequence is TGCGCCAGCAGCTTATTGCCGTTCGGTGGTTACGAGCAGTACTTC. The V gene is TRBV5-1, the J gene TRBJ2-7; D gene unclear. Germline V gene data show CDR1 as SGHRS and CDR2 as YFSETQ. The CDR3 has 15 residues. V was cut by 2 bases and J by 4 bases, with 16 bases left in between. The whole variable domain, filled in from reference TRBV5-1 and TRBJ2-7, reads KAGVTQTPRYLIKTRGQQVTLSCSPISGHRSVSWYQQTPGQGLQFLFEYFSETQRNKGNFPGRFSGRQFSNSRSEMNVSTLELGDSALYLCASSLLPFGGYEQYFGPGTRLTVT.

This rearrangement joins TRBV6-1 to TRBJ2-7; D is perhaps TRBD1 or TRBD2 (5 bases each). Germline CDR1 and CDR2: MNHNS and SASEGT. V gave up 6 bases and J gave up 3 bases, with 12 bases separating them. This CDR3 has 13 amino acids. CDR3 sequence reads: CASRRVGGYEQYF. For the CDR3, the DNA is TGTGCCAGCAGACGGGTTGGGGGCTACGAGCAGTACTTC.